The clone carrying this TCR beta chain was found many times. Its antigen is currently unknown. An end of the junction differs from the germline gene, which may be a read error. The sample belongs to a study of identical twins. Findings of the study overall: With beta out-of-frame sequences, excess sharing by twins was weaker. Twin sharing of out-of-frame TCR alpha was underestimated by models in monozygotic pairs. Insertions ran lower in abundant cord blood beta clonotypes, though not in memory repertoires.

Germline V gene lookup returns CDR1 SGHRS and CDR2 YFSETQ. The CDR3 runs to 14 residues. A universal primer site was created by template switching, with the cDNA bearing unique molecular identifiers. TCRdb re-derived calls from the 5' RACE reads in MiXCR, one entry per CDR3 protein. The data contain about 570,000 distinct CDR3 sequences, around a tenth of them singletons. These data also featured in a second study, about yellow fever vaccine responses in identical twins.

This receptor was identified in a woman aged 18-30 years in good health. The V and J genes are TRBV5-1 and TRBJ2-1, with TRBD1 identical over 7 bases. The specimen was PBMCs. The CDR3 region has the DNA TGTGCCAGCAGCCTGGGACAGCTATACAATGAGCAGTTCTTC. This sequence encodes CASSLGQLYNEQFF.